A single sample is the source of the 28 T cell receptor beta chains below, sequenced in a study of blood T cell repertoires in COVID-19 (dated by TCRdb to 2020 to 2021). Libraries were made using the immunoSEQ multiplex PCR assay. Sourced from immuneACCESS, this table was stored by TCRdb with only in-frame sequences that have V and J called. A share of the clones is absent; for the studies checked, an unresolved V gene accounts for under half, and the remainder has no known explanation. This sample is represented by some 230,000 clones; roughly 84% of them were singletons. The ten most abundant clones make up around 2.7% of the sample. The specimen sequenced was peripheral blood. These receptors all stem from a woman aged 25 to 39 who had recovered from COVID-19.

This chain uses TRBV20-1 with TRBJ1-1; D not certain. Trimming took 3 bases from V and 8 from J, leaving 10 bases between them. CDR3 length equals 11 residues. Germline CDR1 is DFQATT and CDR2 is SNEGSKA (reference sequence). CDR3 protein: CSASTGLEAFF. DNA of the CDR3: TGCAGTGCTAGCACGGGGTTGGAAGCTTTCTTT.

The chain uses TRBV10-3 and TRBJ2-1; possible D gene TRBD1, 5 bases. Germline V gene sequence: CDR1 ENHRY, CDR2 SYGVKD. The CDR3 contains 15 residues. Trimming cost V 0 bases and J 3 bases, with 9 bases left between them. CDR3 sequence reads: CAISESFDSYNEQFF. CDR3 DNA: TGTGCCATCAGTGAGTCGTTCGACAGCTACAATGAGCAGTTCTTC.

This clone was seen just once. CDR3 amino acids: CASSEQGTGDGYTF. As DNA, the CDR3 is TGTGCCAGCAGTGAACAAGGGACAGGGGATGGCTACACCTTC. The V gene is TRBV25-1, the J gene TRBJ1-2, with 10 bases fitting TRBD1. The trim removed 2 bases at V and 6 bases at J, leaving 3 bases unmatched. CDR1 and CDR2 from the germline V gene are MGHDK and SYGVNS. This CDR3 is 14 amino acids long.

The chain's CDR3 is CASKVGVGGHNEQFF. The CDR3 bases are TGTGCCAGTAAAGTCGGGGTAGGGGGTCACAATGAGCAGTTCTTC. The rearrangement joins TRBV19 to TRBJ2-1; D might be TRBD1 (6 bases). The CDR3 consists of 15 residues. CDR1 is LNHDA and CDR2 is SQIVND in the germline V gene (reference sequence). V lost 7 bases, J lost 5 bases, and 18 bases lay in between.

The chain recombines TRBV5-4 with TRBJ1-4; 8 bases align to TRBD1. This CDR3 contains 15 residues. Trimming took 4 bases from V and 4 from J; bases not matched to a gene: 6. Germline-derived CDR1 and CDR2 are SGHNT and YYREEE (reference sequence). CDR3 region: CASSGHRGGNEKLFF. The DNA for the CDR3 is TGTGCCAGCAGCGGGCACAGGGGGGGTAATGAAAAACTGTTTTTT. Together with reference TRBV5-4 and TRBJ1-4, the CDR3 gives the full variable domain: ETGVTQSPTHLIKTRGQQVTLRCSSQSGHNTVSWYQQALGQGPQFIFQYYREEENGRGNFPPRFSGLQFPNYSSELNVNALELDDSALYLCASSGHRGGNEKLFFGSGTQLSVL.

This chain joins TRBV9 and TRBJ2-7, with TRBD2 matching 8 bases. Germline lookup yields CDR1 SGDLS and CDR2 YYNGEE. The ends lost 0 bases at V and 5 bases at J; junction bases unmatched: 22. CDR3 length: 20 amino acids. CDR3 sequence (DNA): TGTGCCAGCAGCGTAGGTCCCTCCGGGGCAGCGGGAGCTTTTTATGACGAGCAGTACTTC. Translation: CASSVGPSGAAGAFYDEQYF.

The V call is TRBV7-9, the J call TRBJ1-2; no reliable D call. CDR3 length equals 14 residues. Germline CDR1 reads SEHNR; CDR2 reads FQNEAQ (reference sequence). Trimming stripped 1 base from V and 4 bases from J, with 10 bases between. The CDR3 DNA reads TGTGCCAGCAGCTTAGTCGGTCACCCCTATGGCTACACCTTC. Translated: CASSLVGHPYGYTF.

The chain has TRBV27 and TRBJ2-2, with D possibly TRBD1 on 6 matching bases. Per germline, CDR1 MNHEY and CDR2 SMNVEV (reference sequence). Trimming pared 3 bases from V and 4 bases from J, leaving 12 bases between. The CDR3 is 15 residues long. This chain's CDR3 is CASSLQGQPTGELFF. The CDR3 coding sequence is TGTGCCAGCAGTTTGCAGGGACAACCCACCGGGGAGCTGTTTTTT.

The rearrangement links TRBV5-1 to TRBJ1-5, with 7 bases aligning to TRBD1. The CDR3 is 20 amino acids. The germline V gene encodes CDR1 SGHRS and CDR2 YFSETQ. Trimming removed 0 bases from V and 0 bases from J; junction bases left unmatched: 15. The CDR3 here is CASSLEPQGGRGYSNQPQHF. The DNA of the CDR3 is TGCGCCAGCAGCTTGGAACCGCAGGGGGGTAGGGGGTATAGCAATCAGCCCCAGCATTTT.

The chain carries TRBV5-3 and TRBJ1-1; 8 bases fit TRBD1. TRBV5-3 qualifies as an ORF whose function is uncertain. The CDR3 runs to 16 residues. The junction had 5 bases not matched to a gene; V was cut back by 0 bases and J by 1 base. The CDR3 spells CARSLEHTGGNTEAFF. The CDR3 bases are TGTGCCAGAAGCTTGGAGCACACAGGGGGGAACACTGAAGCTTTCTTT.

This chain joins TRBV19 and TRBJ2-3; TRBD1 is a possible D gene (6 bases). With 5 bases removed from V and 5 bases from J, the gap between germline ends came to 11 bases. The CDR3 spans 13 residues. Germline lookup yields CDR1 LNHDA and CDR2 SQIVND (reference sequence). CDR3 DNA sequence: TGTGCCAGTAGTGCGCCAGGGGTAGATACGCAGTATTTT. Its translation: CASSAPGVDTQYF.

The chain couples TRBV4-1 to TRBJ2-7; TRBD2 matches at 12 bases. The CDR3 loop spans 15 amino acids. CDR1 is MGHRA and CDR2 is YSYEKL in the germline V gene. J was trimmed by 2 bases and V by 1 base; bases with no gene match: 0. For the CDR3, the DNA is TGCGCCAGCAGCCAAGGGACTAGCGGGACCTACGAGCAGTACTTC. Amino acids: CASSQGTSGTYEQYF.

The chain couples TRBV5-4 to TRBJ1-2, with D perhaps matching TRBD1 (6 bases). V lost 3 bases and J 4 bases, leaving 10 bases between the germline ends. Per germline, CDR1 SGHNT and CDR2 YYREEE (reference sequence). The CDR3 has 13 residues. CDR3 amino acids: CASSSDRTYGYTF. The CDR3 DNA is TGTGCCAGCAGCTCCGACAGGACCTATGGCTACACCTTC.

The rearrangement joins TRBV3-1 (or the pseudogene TRBV3-2) to TRBJ2-4, with D maybe TRBD2 (5 bases). V lost 3 bases and J lost 1, with 10 bases in between. The CDR3 runs to 15 residues. Per germline, CDR1 LGHDT and CDR2 YNNKEL (reference sequence). The CDR3 DNA follows: TGTGCCAGCAGCCAGGGAGTTCAGGCCAAAAACATTCAGTACTTC. Translating it yields CASSQGVQAKNIQYF.

The gene calls are TRBV6-5 and TRBJ2-1; 10 bases are a match to TRBD2. CDR1 and CDR2 (germline): MNHEY, SVGAGI. CDR3 length: 14 amino acids. Trimming at V came to 4 bases and at J to 9 bases, leaving 6 bases not matched to a gene. In nucleotides, the CDR3 is TGTGCCAGCAGTTTCACTAGCGGGAAGGGTGAGCAGTTCTTC. Residues: CASSFTSGKGEQFF.

This chain uses TRBV30 with TRBJ2-7; no firm D call. Between the trimmed V and J ends, which lost 2 bases and 2 bases, there was a span of 7 bases. Germline CDR1 and CDR2: GTSNPN and SVGIG (reference sequence). CDR3 length equals 12 residues. DNA for the CDR3: TGTGCCTGGAGTTCCCTTACCTACGAGCAGTACTTC. Encoded protein: CAWSSLTYEQYF.

This chain connects TRBV7-4 to TRBJ2-5, with D tentatively TRBD2 (5 bases). The V gene's germline CDR1 is SGHVT and CDR2 SQSDAQ. This CDR3 has 15 amino acids. Trimming stripped 5 bases from V and 2 bases from J, with 15 bases between. CDR3 nucleotides: TGTGCCAGCAGCCCCAGCACCGGGATACAAGAGACCCAGTACTTC. It translates to CASSPSTGIQETQYF.

The J gene is TRBJ1-6, the V gene TRBV2; D is undetermined. The CDR3 covers 13 residues. The germline V and J ends were trimmed by 5 bases and 10 bases, with 12 bases remaining between them. Germline V gives CDR1 SNHLY, CDR2 FYNNEI. CDR3 bases: TGTGCCAGCAGTAGCAGAGGAAGATCACCCCTCCACTTT. Its protein product is CASSSRGRSPLHF.

J is TRBJ2-7 and V is TRBV5-1; 13 bases match TRBD2. Germline V gene sequence: CDR1 SGHRS, CDR2 YFSETQ. The trim removed 4 bases at V and 3 bases at J, leaving 13 bases unmatched. The CDR3 runs to 18 residues. In DNA form, the CDR3 reads TGCGCCAGCAGCCAGGGAATCATGGGACTAGCGGGAAACTACGAGCAGTACTTC. Its translation is CASSQGIMGLAGNYEQYF. Using reference TRBV5-1 and TRBJ2-7 for the parts outside the CDR3, the full variable domain is KAGVTQTPRYLIKTRGQQVTLSCSPISGHRSVSWYQQTPGQGLQFLFEYFSETQRNKGNFPGRFSGRQFSNSRSEMNVSTLELGDSALYLCASSQGIMGLAGNYEQYFGPGTRLTVT.

The rearrangement uses TRBV27 and TRBJ1-1, with D maybe TRBD1 (6 bases). V was clipped by 5 bases and J by 0 bases, with 13 bases between them. This CDR3 has 15 residues. CDR1 and CDR2 (germline): MNHEY, SMNVEV (reference sequence). The CDR3 DNA sequence: TGTGCCAGCAGTCACAACAGGGCCATGAACACTGAAGCTTTCTTT. Amino acid sequence: CASSHNRAMNTEAFF.

The J gene is TRBJ1-2, the V gene TRBV5-4, with 9 positions matching TRBD1. The V segment lost 3 bases and the J segment 8 bases; nucleotides outside the gene matches: 17. Germline V CDR1 and CDR2: SGHNT, YYREEE (reference sequence). The CDR3 totals 17 residues. In nucleotides, the CDR3 is TGTGCCAGCAGCTCGCTCGGGACAGGGATGTCGGCGGGAGGCTACACCTTC. It translates to CASSSLGTGMSAGGYTF.

This clone was counted only a few times. The chain carries TRBV18 and TRBJ2-3; D perhaps matches TRBD2 (6 bases). Per the germline V gene, CDR1 is KGHSH and CDR2 is LQKENI. V was clipped by 8 bases and J by 4 bases, with 16 bases between them. CDR3 length: 14 residues. CDR3 region: CASKPGLGPDTQYF. The CDR3 DNA reads TGTGCCAGCAAACCGGGACTGGGGCCAGATACGCAGTATTTT.

V is TRBV2 and J is TRBJ2-7, with 13 bases lining up with TRBD2. The CDR3 is 14 amino acids. Germline V lookup: CDR1 SNHLY, CDR2 FYNNEI. V shed 7 bases, J shed 2 bases, and the junction held 2 bases outside the gene matches. In nucleotides, the CDR3 is TGTGCCAGCAAACTAGCGGGAGGGCCCTACGAGCAGTACTTC. Its translation is CASKLAGGPYEQYF.

The chain combines TRBV11-2 with TRBJ1-2; maybe TRBD1 (5 bases). The CDR3 spans 13 residues. V was trimmed by 3 bases and J by 4 bases, leaving 9 bases between them. Germline loops: CDR1 SGHAT, CDR2 FQNNGV. CDR3 nucleotide sequence: TGTGCCAGCAGCTTGCTAGGGGCCTATGGCTACACCTTC. Amino acids: CASSLLGAYGYTF.

The chain has TRBV15 and TRBJ2-5; the match to TRBD1 covers 8 bases. The germline CDR1 and CDR2 sequences are LNHNV and YYDKDF (reference sequence). V lost 4 bases, J lost 2 bases, and 6 bases stayed unmatched. This CDR3 spans 15 amino acids. CDR3: CATSTDRAPQETQYF. CDR3 coding DNA: TGTGCCACCAGCACGGACAGGGCCCCGCAAGAGACCCAGTACTTC. Full variable domain (missing parts from reference TRBV15 and TRBJ2-5): DAMVIQNPRYQVTQFGKPVTLSCSQTLNHNVMYWYQQKSSQAPKLLFHYYDKDFNNEADTPDNFQSRRPNTSFCFLDIRSPGLGDTAMYLCATSTDRAPQETQYFGPGTRLLVL.

The genes are TRBV6-5 and TRBJ2-1; TRBD2 matches 8 bases. The CDR3 length is 15 residues. The V gene end was trimmed by 5 bases and the J gene end by 7 bases; junction bases not matched to a gene: 10. Looked up from germline, CDR1 is MNHEY and CDR2 is SVGAGI. CDR3 in DNA: TGTGCCAGCAGTATAGGCGGGAGGTGGGTAAATGAGCAGTTCTTC. It codes for CASSIGGRWVNEQFF.

The genes are TRBV3-1 (or the pseudogene TRBV3-2) and TRBJ2-2, with 9 nucleotides matching TRBD2. V lost 6 bases and J lost 5; bases outside the gene matches: 7. The CDR3 runs to 15 residues. Germline CDR1 reads LGHDT; CDR2 reads YNNKEL (reference sequence). The CDR3 protein is CASRLQLAGTGELFF. Here the CDR3 DNA reads TGTGCCAGCAGACTACAGCTAGCGGGAACCGGGGAGCTGTTTTTT.

The J gene is TRBJ1-5, the V gene TRBV2; D unresolved. Trimming removed 2 bases from V and 0 bases from J, with 8 bases in between. The CDR3 covers 15 residues. Germline V gene data show CDR1 as SNHLY and CDR2 as FYNNEI. Written as DNA, the CDR3 is TGTGCCAGCAGTGAAAGCGGTTTTAGCAATCAGCCCCAGCATTTT. Its translation: CASSESGFSNQPQHF.